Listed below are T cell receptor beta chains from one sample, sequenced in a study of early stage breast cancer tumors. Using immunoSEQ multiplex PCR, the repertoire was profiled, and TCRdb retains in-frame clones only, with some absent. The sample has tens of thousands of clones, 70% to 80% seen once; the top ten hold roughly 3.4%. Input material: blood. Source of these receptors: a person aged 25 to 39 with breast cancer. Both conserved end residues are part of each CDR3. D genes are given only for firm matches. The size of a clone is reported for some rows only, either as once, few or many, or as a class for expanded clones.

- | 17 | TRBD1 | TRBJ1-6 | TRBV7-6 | CASSLGTGGSLGSPLHF | TGTGCCAGCAGCTTAGGGACAGGGGGAAGTCTAGGTTCACCCCTCCACTTT
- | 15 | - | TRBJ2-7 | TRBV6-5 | CASSYEAGGPYEQYF | TGTGCCAGCAGTTACGAAGCAGGAGGGCCCTACGAGCAGTACTTC
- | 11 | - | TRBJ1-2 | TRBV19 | CASSSYYGYTF | TGTGCCAGTAGTAGTTACTATGGCTACACCTTC
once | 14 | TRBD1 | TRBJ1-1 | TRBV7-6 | CASSPATGYTEAFF | TGTGCCAGCAGTCCGGCGACAGGGTACACTGAAGCTTTCTTT
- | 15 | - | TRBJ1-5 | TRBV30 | CAWSLGVPVAGPQHF | TGTGCCTGGAGTCTCGGGGTCCCAGTCGCTGGGCCCCAGCATTTT
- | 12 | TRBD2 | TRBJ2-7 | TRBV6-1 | CASTGLAAEQYF | TGTGCCAGCACAGGACTAGCCGCTGAGCAGTACTTC
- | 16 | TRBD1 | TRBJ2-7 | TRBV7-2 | CASSRTGTGSAYEQYF | TGTGCCAGCAGCCGAACCGGGACAGGGTCCGCCTACGAGCAGTACTTC
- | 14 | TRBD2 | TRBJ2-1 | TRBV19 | CASSGTSGSLEQFF | TGTGCCAGTAGTGGAACTAGCGGGAGTCTTGAGCAGTTCTTC
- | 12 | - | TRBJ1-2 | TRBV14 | CASSPTGSGYTF | TGTGCCAGCAGCCCCACAGGGAGTGGCTACACCTTC
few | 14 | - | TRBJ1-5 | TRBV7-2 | CASSSTSTRQPQHF | TGTGCCAGCAGCTCAACCTCGACCCGACAGCCCCAGCATTTT
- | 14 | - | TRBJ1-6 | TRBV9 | CASSVEEWNSPLHF | TGTGCCAGCAGCGTAGAAGAATGGAATTCACCCCTCCACTTT
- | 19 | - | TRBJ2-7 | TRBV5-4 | CASSPLIGTPRSPSYEQYF | TGTGCCAGCAGCCCCCTCATCGGGACCCCACGGTCCCCCTCCTACGAGCAGTACTTC
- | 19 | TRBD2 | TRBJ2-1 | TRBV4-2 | CASSQVREYFSSSYNEQFF | TGTGCCAGCAGCCAAGTGCGGGAGTACTTCTCAAGCTCCTACAATGAGCAGTTCTTC
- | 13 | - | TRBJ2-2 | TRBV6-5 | CAARDLNTGELFF | TGTGCCGCTAGGGACTTAAACACCGGGGAGCTGTTTTTT
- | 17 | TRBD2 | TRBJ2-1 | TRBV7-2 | CASSLVRDSGGYNEQFF | TGTGCCAGCAGCTTAGTTCGTGATAGCGGGGGATACAATGAGCAGTTCTTC
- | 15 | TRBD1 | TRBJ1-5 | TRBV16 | CASSQRTGGNQPQHF | TGTGCCAGCAGCCAACGGACAGGGGGGAATCAGCCCCAGCATTTT
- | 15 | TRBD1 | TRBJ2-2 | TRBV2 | CASRARDRGPGELFF | TGTGCCAGCAGGGCCCGCGACAGGGGGCCCGGGGAGCTGTTTTTT
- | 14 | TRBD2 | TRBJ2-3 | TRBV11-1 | CAGGSGKSTDTQYF | TGTGCCGGGGGAAGCGGGAAGAGCACAGATACGCAGTATTTT
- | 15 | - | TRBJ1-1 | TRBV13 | CASSLVGGPNTEAFF | TGTGCCAGCAGCTTAGTAGGGGGGCCGAACACTGAAGCTTTCTTT
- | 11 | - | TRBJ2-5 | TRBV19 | CASSAGETQYF | TGTGCCAGTAGCGCGGGGGAGACCCAGTACTTC
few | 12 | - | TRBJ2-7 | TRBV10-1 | CASSESSYEQYF | TGCGCCAGCAGTGAGTCTTCCTACGAGCAGTACTTC
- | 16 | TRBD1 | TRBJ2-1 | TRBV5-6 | CASSFSPGQGSNEQFF | TGTGCCAGCAGCTTCTCTCCCGGACAGGGAAGCAATGAGCAGTTCTTC
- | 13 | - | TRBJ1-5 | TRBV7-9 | CASSLLANQPQHF | TGTGCCAGCAGCTTACTGGCGAATCAGCCCCAGCATTTT
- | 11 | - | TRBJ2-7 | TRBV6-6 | CASSGSYEQYF | TGTGCCAGCAGTGGTAGCTACGAGCAGTACTTC
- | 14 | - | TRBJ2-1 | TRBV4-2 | CASSQDGQHNEQFF | TGTGCCAGCAGCCAAGATGGACAGCACAATGAGCAGTTCTTC
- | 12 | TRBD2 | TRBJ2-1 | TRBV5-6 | CASSLRGGEQFF | TGTGCCAGCAGCTTGCGGGGGGGTGAGCAGTTCTTC
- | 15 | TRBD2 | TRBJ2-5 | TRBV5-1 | CASSLVAGLQETQYF | TGCGCCAGCAGCTTGGTAGCGGGGCTACAAGAGACCCAGTACTTC